The 10 T cell receptor beta chains below all came from one sample that was sequenced in a study of CD8 T cells in Susac syndrome. It was with random hexamers that roughly 0.45 to 1 ug RNA was reverse transcribed. TCRdb redid the calling of the immunoSEQ multiplex PCR reads with MiXCR, one entry per CDR3 protein. The sample has fewer than 150,000 distinct CDR3 sequences; 90% to 95% are singletons. Sample: CD4+ T cells from PBMCs. These receptor sequences come from a human donor in good health.

The chain couples TRBV20-1 to TRBJ1-1; 7 bases line up with TRBD1. Per germline, CDR1 DFQATT and CDR2 SNEGSKA (reference sequence). This CDR3 is built from 14 residues. J lost 3 bases, V lost 2 bases, and 6 bases had no gene match. DNA of the CDR3: TGCAGTGCTAGACACCGGGACAGCTACACTGAAGCTTTCTTT. This translates into CSARHRDSYTEAFF.

V gene TRBV3-1 combines with J gene TRBJ2-1; D not resolved. The length of the CDR3 is 11 residues. V lost 8 bases, J lost 3 bases, and 5 bases lay in between. Germline V lookup: CDR1 LGHDT, CDR2 YNNKEL (reference sequence). The CDR3 protein is CASAGYNEQFF. The CDR3 coding sequence is TGTGCCAGCGCCGGCTACAATGAGCAGTTCTTC.

The chain carries TRBV18 and TRBJ1-1, with D hard to call. CDR1 and CDR2 from the germline V gene are KGHSH and LQKENI. This CDR3 region has 14 residues. V gave up 2 bases and J gave up 0 bases, with 7 bases separating them. CDR3 nucleotides: TGTGCCAGCTCACCAGAGATTCTGAACACTGAAGCTTTCTTT. Encoded protein: CASSPEILNTEAFF. The full variable domain, its missing parts supplied by reference TRBV18 and TRBJ1-1, is NAGVMQNPRHLVRRRGQEARLRCSPMKGHSHVYWYRQLPEEGLKFMVYLQKENIIDESGMPKERFSAEFPKEGPSILRIQQVVRGDSAAYFCASSPEILNTEAFFGQGTRLTVV.

This clonotype was seen a single time. An end of the junction differs from the germline gene, which may be a read error. J is TRBJ2-4 and V is TRBV12-3 or TRBV12-4; D might be TRBD1 (5 bases). This CDR3 has 12 amino acids. CDR3: CASTQLYRQPNF. CDR3 DNA sequence: TGTGCCAGCACCCAACTTTACCGACAGCCGAACTTC.

V and J are TRBV6-2 or TRBV6-3 and TRBJ2-2; D is possibly TRBD1 or TRBD2 (6 bases each). The germline V gene has CDR1 MNHEY and CDR2 SVGEGT. The length of the CDR3 is 13 residues. V was pared by 7 bases and J by 7 bases, with 13 bases between. CDR3 sequence (DNA): TGTGCCAGCAAAGGAGGGGGACACGGGGAGCTGTTTTTT. Protein: CASKGGGHGELFF.

The chain employs TRBV4-2 and TRBJ2-1; D not resolved. Germline V gives CDR1 LGHNA, CDR2 YNFKEQ. The length of the CDR3 is 15 residues. V was pared by 0 bases and J by 2 bases, with 8 bases between. CDR3 nucleotide sequence: TGTGCCAGCAGCCAAGATCTAGAGGCCTACAATGAGCAGTTCTTC. It translates to CASSQDLEAYNEQFF.

In this sample, this clonotype turned up once. This chain joins TRBV29-1 and TRBJ2-3; 7 bases map to TRBD2. J lost 2 bases, V lost 5 bases, and 10 bases had no gene match. Germline V gene sequence: CDR1 SQVTM, CDR2 ANQGSEA. This CDR3 spans 15 amino acids. The CDR3 coding sequence is TGCAGCGTTTATAAATGGCTAGCGGTCACAGATACGCAGTATTTT. This translates into CSVYKWLAVTDTQYF.

This chain joins TRBV5-1 and TRBJ1-1; possible D gene TRBD1, 6 bases. Trimming shortened V by 4 bases and J by 5 bases, and 15 bases separated the two germline ends. CDR3 size: 14 residues. Germline V CDR1 and CDR2: SGHRS, YFSETQ. The CDR3 DNA sequence: TGCGCCAGCAGCCCGAAGGGGGAGCGTACTGAAGCTTTCTTT. Translation gives CASSPKGERTEAFF.

This clonotype was observed once. The chain carries TRBV5-1 and TRBJ2-3, with D perhaps matching TRBD2 (6 bases). From germline, CDR1 is SGHRS and CDR2 YFSETQ. CDR3 length: 14 residues. Trimming pared 7 bases from V and 0 bases from J, leaving 12 bases between. CDR3 sequence: CASGSGESTDTQYF. In DNA form, the CDR3 reads TGCGCCAGCGGTAGCGGAGAGAGCACAGATACGCAGTATTTT.

The rearrangement uses TRBV6-5 and TRBJ2-7; D not certain. The CDR3 loop spans 16 amino acids. Trimming pared 0 bases from V and 5 bases from J, leaving 17 bases between. Germline CDR1 reads MNHEY; CDR2 reads SVGAGI. CDR3 in amino acids: CASSYSNRGRKDEQYF. The CDR3 DNA reads as TGTGCCAGCAGTTACTCGAATAGAGGCCGGAAGGACGAGCAGTACTTC.